A few counts support the clone carrying this T cell receptor (beta chain). What it binds is not known. The data are from a study of T cell repertoires in cytomegalovirus infection. As for the study in general: Indications came from public TCR beta signatures; they pointed to CMV infection and to a matching HLA type. Findings of the study overall: What dominated the ex vivo response were HLA-C-restricted CMV-specific TCR beta clonotypes.

Germline V lookup: CDR1 MGHRA, CDR2 YSYEKL. This CDR3 is 16 amino acids long. The germline V and J ends were trimmed by 2 bases and 1 base, with 12 bases remaining between them. In TCRdb, the reads were re-called with MiXCR into one record per CDR3 protein. The sample carries hundreds of thousands of distinct CDR3 sequences, 30% to 35% recorded once. This clonotype was sampled from a human donor in good health (CMV status not recorded). Some clones in this sample may be carry-over from other donors' samples. The chain couples TRBV4-1 to TRBJ1-3, with D maybe TRBD1 (5 bases). Sequencing was performed on cultured PBMCs, taken from culture after CMV antigen stimulation. CDR3 sequence: CASSQPAGKSGNTIYF. The CDR3 DNA sequence: TGCGCCAGCAGCCAACCCGCAGGGAAATCTGGAAACACCATATATTTT.